One and the same sample provided the 16 T cell receptor beta chains below, sequenced in a study of cytomegalovirus exposure and HLA in healthy donors. The primer mix had 60 Vbeta and 13 Jbeta primers. Libraries were prepared by immunoSEQ multiplex PCR; TCRdb keeps only in-frame clonotypes and omits some of them. The sample yields 150,000 to 200,000 clones, 82% seen once. Sample: PBMCs. Receptor source: a girl between 5 and 17 years old in good health and CMV-seropositive.

The rearrangement uses TRBV6-4 and TRBJ2-3; 7 bases fit TRBD2. Germline CDR1 MRHNA, CDR2 SNTAGT. The CDR3 runs 15 residues. J was trimmed by 2 bases and V by 5 bases; bases with no gene match: 7. In DNA, the CDR3 is TGTGCCAGCAGTATGGAGGGAGGGGACACAGATACGCAGTATTTT. Protein: CASSMEGGDTDTQYF.

In regard to this clone: Other DNA sequences in the sample encode the same CDR3. This chain joins TRBV6-1 and TRBJ2-7, with 10 bases matching TRBD2. Germline lookup yields CDR1 MNHNS and CDR2 SASEGT. The CDR3 runs 15 residues. With V trimmed by 4 bases and J by 1 base, 4 bases remained unmatched. CDR3 residues: CASSARLAGSYEQYF. The CDR3 DNA reads as TGTGCCAGCAGTGCCCGACTAGCGGGTTCCTACGAGCAGTACTTC.

This clone was detected a few times. J is TRBJ2-7 and V is TRBV10-3; 7 bases align to TRBD2. CDR1 is ENHRY, CDR2 SYGVKD, per germline. The V gene end was trimmed by 0 bases and the J gene end by 5 bases; junction bases not matched to a gene: 10. The CDR3 contains 16 residues. The CDR3 nucleotides read TGTGCCATCAGTGAGTCGAAGGCGGGAGCTACTGACGAGCAGTACTTC. Its translation: CAISESKAGATDEQYF.

In this sample, this clone turned up a few times. The genes are TRBV28 and TRBJ1-4, with TRBD1 matching over 8 bases. V dropped 5 bases and J dropped 0; count of bases not matched to a gene: 11. In germline, CDR1 is MDHEN, CDR2 SYDVKM. The CDR3 has 18 amino acids. The CDR3 DNA reads as TGTGCCAGCAGTCCTAACCGACAGGGGTTCGCAACTAATGAAAAACTGTTTTTT. Its translation is CASSPNRQGFATNEKLFF.

The rearrangement uses TRBV2 and TRBJ2-7, with D perhaps TRBD2 (6 bases). Trimming removed 7 bases at V and 0 bases at J, with 13 bases between. The CDR3 runs 14 residues. CDR1 and CDR2 (germline): SNHLY, FYNNEI. The CDR3 DNA reads TGTGCCAGCACATGGGACTTGAGCTCCTACGAGCAGTACTTC. It encodes CASTWDLSSYEQYF.

The CDR3 reads CASSYSNRDYGYTF. The CDR3 nucleotides are TGTGCCAGCAGTTACTCGAACAGGGACTATGGCTACACCTTC. The V call is TRBV6-5, the J call TRBJ1-2; D may be TRBD1 (6 bases). The V and J ends lost 0 bases and 3 bases respectively, with 8 bases between them. Germline CDR1 is MNHEY and CDR2 is SVGAGI. The CDR3 totals 14 residues.

This chain uses TRBV27 with TRBJ2-5; D remains ambiguous. V lost 2 bases and J lost 5, with 15 bases in between. The CDR3 length is 15 residues. Germline CDR1 MNHEY, CDR2 SMNVEV (reference sequence). CDR3 sequence reads: CASSLVSGRLETQYF. CDR3 sequence (DNA): TGTGCCAGCAGTTTAGTGTCCGGTAGATTGGAGACCCAGTACTTC.

This clone was seen only once. V and J are TRBV7-3 and TRBJ2-3; the match to TRBD2 covers 8 bases. Germline CDR1 and CDR2: SGHTA and FQGTGA. This CDR3 has 13 residues. The V segment lost 6 bases and the J segment 8 bases; nucleotides outside the gene matches: 7. The CDR3 protein is CASSRAGAGTQYF. In DNA, the CDR3 is TGTGCCAGCAGTAGAGCGGGGGCTGGTACGCAGTATTTT.

V and J are TRBV2 and TRBJ2-1; D is possibly TRBD2 (6 bases). The CDR3 totals 17 residues. Germline CDR1 SNHLY, CDR2 FYNNEI. The germline V and J ends were trimmed by 5 bases and 7 bases, with 24 bases remaining between them. CDR3 coding DNA: TGTGCCAGCAGTTCCTTGGCCCCCCCCGGGACTCCTAATGAGCAGTTCTTC. This gives the protein CASSSLAPPGTPNEQFF. Together with reference TRBV2 and TRBJ2-1, the CDR3 gives the full variable domain: EPEVTQTPSHQVTQMGQEVILRCVPISNHLYFYWYRQILGQKVEFLVSFYNNEISEKSEIFDDQFSVERPDGSNFTLKIRSTKLEDSAMYFCASSSLAPPGTPNEQFFGPGTRLTVL.

The chain couples TRBV7-2 to TRBJ1-2; D is uncertain. This CDR3 spans 12 amino acids. Germline loops: CDR1 SGHTA, CDR2 FQGNSA. V was clipped by 5 bases and J by 11 bases, with 15 bases between them. The CDR3 spells CASSPVRGRYTF. The CDR3 nucleotides are TGTGCCAGCAGCCCAGTCCGAGGGAGGTACACCTTC.

The chain carries TRBV5-6 and TRBJ1-3; D is undetermined. V was pared by 7 bases and J by 0 bases, with 20 bases between. The CDR3 totals 17 residues. Germline CDR1 SGHDT, CDR2 YYEEEE. CDR3 amino acids: CASSTRREPNSGNTIYF. As DNA, the CDR3 is TGTGCCAGCTCAACGCGCCGGGAGCCGAACTCTGGAAACACCATATATTTT.

The chain carries TRBV28 and TRBJ1-1; maybe TRBD1 (6 bases). Trimming shortened V by 4 bases and J by 5 bases, and 17 bases separated the two germline ends. The CDR3 length is 15 residues. CDR1 and CDR2 (germline): MDHEN, SYDVKM. In DNA form, the CDR3 reads TGTGCCAGCAGTTCGGTCCGAACAGGGACGACTGAAGCTTTCTTT. Translated: CASSSVRTGTTEAFF.

The chain couples TRBV6-4 to TRBJ1-1; TRBD1 agrees at 8 bases. Germline V lookup: CDR1 MRHNA, CDR2 SNTAGT. The junction had 4 bases not matched to a gene; V was cut back by 5 bases and J by 2 bases. This CDR3 contains 14 residues. For the CDR3, the DNA is TGTGCCAGCAGTCCGGGGACAGGCAACACTGAAGCTTTCTTT. This translates into CASSPGTGNTEAFF.

J is TRBJ2-7 and V is TRBV30, with TRBD2 matching over 8 bases. The CDR3 sequence is 13 residues long. With V trimmed by 3 bases and J by 7 bases, 8 bases remained unmatched. In germline, CDR1 is GTSNPN, CDR2 SVGIG (reference sequence). In DNA, the CDR3 is TGTGCCTGGAGGGAGCGGGGGCATGAAGAGCAGTACTTC. Translating it yields CAWRERGHEEQYF.

The V call is TRBV9, the J call TRBJ2-7; 9 bases agree with TRBD2. J gave up 3 bases and V 4 bases, and 8 bases lay outside the gene matches. The germline gives CDR1 SGDLS, CDR2 YYNGEE. The CDR3 length is 15 residues. The CDR3 spells CASSPGGLANYEQYF. The DNA of the CDR3 is TGTGCCAGCAGCCCCGGTGGACTAGCGAACTACGAGCAGTACTTC.

The V call is TRBV25-1, the J call TRBJ1-1; TRBD1 aligns across 7 bases. The CDR3 is 12 residues long. The germline gives CDR1 MGHDK, CDR2 SYGVNS. After removal of 5 bases from V and 10 bases from J, the junction contained 7 bases not matched to a gene. The chain's CDR3 is CASSPPGQRAFF. The CDR3, as DNA: TGTGCCAGCAGTCCGCCGGGACAGAGAGCTTTCTTT.